This TCR beta chain was recorded in a study of cytomegalovirus exposure and HLA in healthy donors. Background on the study: Previous work identified roughly 120 million unique TCR beta sequences from around 200 million T cells.

Researchers ran the PCR with 60 Vbeta and 13 Jbeta primers. The method was immunoSEQ multiplex PCR; TCRdb's version includes in-frame clones alone and lacks a portion of them. The data show about 170,000 clones, around 68% seen once. This clone was seen a handful of times. Its antigen is unknown. General observations from the study: Accurate HLA-A and HLA-B prediction from TCR beta sequences was reported for most subjects. Productive status was seen about 90% or about 30% of the time for most TCR beta V segments in an earlier analysis.

Sample: PBMCs. The source is a man aged 35-49 years in good health and CMV-seronegative.

The CDR3 reads CASSLSGYGDTQYF. Written as DNA, the CDR3 is TGTGCCAGCAGCTTAAGTGGTTACGGGGATACGCAGTATTTT. The rearrangement uses TRBV7-9 and TRBJ2-3; no clear D. CDR3 length: 14 residues. Germline CDR1 reads SEHNR; CDR2 reads FQNEAQ (reference sequence). Trimming took 2 bases from V and 6 from J, leaving 12 bases between them.